The present entry profiles one T cell receptor beta chain with its context. An end of the junction differs from the germline gene, which may be a read error. These data are taken from a study of blood T cell repertoires in COVID-19. Across the whole study: The United States, Italy and Spain supplied acute and convalescent COVID-19 samples.

Produced via immunoSEQ multiplex PCR; TCRdb's table is partial and in-frame only. The table has some 220,000 clones, about nine tenths seen once. The V gene's germline CDR1 is LGHDT and CDR2 YNNKEL (reference sequence). The length of the CDR3 is 13 residues. This sequence originates from a man in his thirties or forties with COVID-19, enrolled during active disease. This rearrangement joins TRBV3-1 (or the pseudogene TRBV3-2) to TRBJ2-1; D not certain. Sequences were obtained from peripheral blood. CDR3 residues: CASSLSTTGRKIF. CDR3 nucleotide sequence: TGTGCCAGCAGCCTTTCAACGACTGGTCGAAAAATCTTC.